This T cell receptor beta chain was identified during a study of PD-1 blockade in mismatch repair-deficient tumors (TCRdb year 2017). The study in broad terms: Between September 2013 and September 2016, the trial enrolled over 80 consecutive patients with roughly 13 mismatch repair-deficient cancer types, every one of whom had been previously treated and was progressing. Tumor-associated T cell clones were tracked in the peripheral blood of patients responding to PD-1 blockade by deep sequencing of TCR CDR3 regions.

The library was prepared using the immunoSEQ multiplex PCR assay. This is the immuneACCESS table as TCRdb keeps it, with only in-frame sequences that have V and J called. A part of the clones is gone; compared with another copy, unresolved V genes explain less than half, and the rest is unexplained. This sample gives around 100,000 clones in total; approximately 83% of them show up just once. The biggest ten clones account for around 6.5% of the sample. This clone was observed a handful of times. Its antigen is not yet known. Per-base quality was not reported, and no clone a single base away is much larger than it. The CDR3 goes from the cysteine to the phenylalanine over 14 residues. Only the CDR3 region is kept as DNA, spanning 42 bases read in frame from base 1. A distance of 9 bases separates the germline ends of V and J, which lose 5 bases and 1 base respectively. CDR1 and CDR2, looked up from the germline V gene (reference sequence), are WNHNN and SYGVQD.

Broad study findings and their caveats: Rapid expansion after pembrolizumab followed by contraction, generally before radiologic responses, was shown by tumor-resident clones, which were often undetectable in blood before treatment.

Mismatch repair deficiency in every enrolled patient was established by polymerase chain reaction or immunohistochemistry. A few patients who responded to pembrolizumab therapy underwent TCR sequencing. The phase II trial prospectively tested pembrolizumab PD-1 blockade in advanced mismatch repair-deficient cancers regardless of tissue of origin. Peripheral blood T cell samples were collected serially, before PD-1 blockade began and at several time points afterward. Blood sampling times were expressed in weeks after the first pembrolizumab dose. The TCR sequence derives from an adult with mismatch repair-deficient cancer. The V and J segments used are TRBV10-1 and TRBJ1-3, with the D gene not clear enough to name. This specimen consisted of peripheral blood, obtained about eight months after starting pembrolizumab. The DNA reads as follows: TGCGCCAGCAGTAGAGACGGATCTGGAAACACCATATATTTT. Translated, it reads CASSRDGSGNTIYF.